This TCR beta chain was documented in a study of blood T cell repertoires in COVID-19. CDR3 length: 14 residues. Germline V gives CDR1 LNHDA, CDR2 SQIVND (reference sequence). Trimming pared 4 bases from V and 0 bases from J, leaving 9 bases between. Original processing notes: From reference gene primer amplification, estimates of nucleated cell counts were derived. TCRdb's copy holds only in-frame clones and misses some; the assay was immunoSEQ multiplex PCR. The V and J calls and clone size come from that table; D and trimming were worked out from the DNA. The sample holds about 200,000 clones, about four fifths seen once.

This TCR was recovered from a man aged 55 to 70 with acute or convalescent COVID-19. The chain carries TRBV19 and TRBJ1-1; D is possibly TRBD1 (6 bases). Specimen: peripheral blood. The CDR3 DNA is TGTGCCAGTAGTACACCAGGGGTGAACACTGAAGCTTTCTTT. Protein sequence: CASSTPGVNTEAFF.